The 5 T cell receptor beta chains below were found in one sample sequenced in a study of cytomegalovirus exposure and HLA in healthy donors. Primers for the PCR totalled 60 Vbeta and 13 Jbeta. Assay: immunoSEQ multiplex PCR; the TCRdb copy retains only in-frame clones and omits some. The data show fewer than 110,000 clones, approximately 79% seen once. Input material: PBMCs. These receptor sequences come from a man aged 45-65 years in good health and CMV-seropositive.

J is TRBJ2-5 and V is TRBV2, with D perhaps matching TRBD2 (5 bases). This CDR3 is 15 amino acids long. Between the trimmed V and J ends, which lost 4 bases and 1 base, there was a span of 13 bases. Germline-derived CDR1 and CDR2 are SNHLY and FYNNEI. The CDR3 bases are TGTGCCAGCAGTGCTGCCGGGAACCCCCAAGAGACCCAGTACTTC. It encodes CASSAAGNPQETQYF.

This rearrangement joins TRBV30 to TRBJ1-1; tentatively, D is TRBD1 (6 bases). Germline-derived CDR1 and CDR2 are GTSNPN and SVGIG (reference sequence). The CDR3 is made up of 13 amino acids. V lost 7 bases, J lost 0 bases, and 12 bases lay in between. In DNA, the CDR3 is TGTGCCTCAACAGGACAGATGAACACTGAAGCTTTCTTT. This sequence encodes CASTGQMNTEAFF.

This clone was seen more than once but under ten times. This sample includes further DNA sequences coding for the same CDR3. CDR3 amino acids: CASSVSGGELFF. CDR3 nucleotide sequence: TGTGCCAGCAGCGTTAGTGGCGGGGAGCTGTTTTTT. The V gene is TRBV9, the J gene TRBJ2-2; D gene unclear. Trimming took off 2 bases at V and 7 bases at J, with 6 bases between the two ends. CDR3 length: 12 residues. The germline V gene has CDR1 SGDLS and CDR2 YYNGEE.

This clone has only one observation. The genes are TRBV19 and TRBJ2-3; 8 positions agree with TRBD1. With 7 bases clipped from V and 4 bases from J, the junction kept 10 bases outside the gene matches. This CDR3 comprises 15 residues. CDR1 is LNHDA and CDR2 is SQIVND in the germline V gene (reference sequence). The CDR3 loop is CASTRGQGASDTQYF. CDR3 nucleotide sequence: TGTGCCAGTACCCGTGGGCAGGGGGCATCAGATACGCAGTATTTT. Complete variable domain (other parts from reference TRBV19 and TRBJ2-3): DGGITQSPKYLFRKEGQNVTLSCEQNLNHDAMYWYRQDPGQGLRLIYYSQIVNDFQKGDIAEGYSVSREKKESFPLTVTSAQKNPTAFYLCASTRGQGASDTQYFGPGTRLTVL.

The chain has TRBV4-1 and TRBJ2-5; D remains unclear. CDR1 is MGHRA, CDR2 YSYEKL, per germline. The CDR3 runs to 13 residues. V was shortened by 4 bases and J by 2 bases, with 8 bases between the two germline ends. The CDR3 DNA reads as TGCGCCAGCAGCCGACTGCCTCAAGAGACCCAGTACTTC. It is translated as CASSRLPQETQYF.